A selection of T cell receptor beta chains follows, all from one sample in a study of T cells of healthy individuals. TCRdb reprocessed the 5' RACE reads with MiXCR, giving one entry per CDR3 protein. The data show around 100,000 distinct CDR3 sequences, 17% seen once. These receptor sequences come from a human donor in good health. CDR3s include the opening cysteine and the closing phenylalanine or tryptophan. Each record gives: CDR3 DNA, CDR3 protein, V gene, clone size, CDR3 length, J gene, D gene. D genes are given only for firm matches. For some rows the clone size is stated as once, few or many, or as a class when expanded; others skip it.

TGTGCCAGCAGCTCCGTTTTGGACTCCCACGAGCAGTACTTC,CASSSVLDSHEQYF,TRBV25-1,-,14,TRBJ2-7,-
TGTGCCACGACCTACAGGGGGTTTTCCTACGAGCAGTACTTC,CATTYRGFSYEQYF,TRBV6-1,-,14,TRBJ2-7,TRBD1
TGTGCCAGCTTAGGGGACATCCCCACAGATACGCAGTATTTT,CASLGDIPTDTQYF,TRBV2,-,14,TRBJ2-3,-
TGCAGCGTTGACCCGGGGAAGCGGAATGAGCAGTTCTTC,CSVDPGKRNEQFF,TRBV29-1,-,13,TRBJ2-1,-
TGCGCCAGCAGCTTGGGAGGAGGGACCTCTGGGGCCAACGTCCTGACTTTC,CASSLGGGTSGANVLTF,TRBV5-1,-,17,TRBJ2-6,-
TGTGCCAGCAGCCGCGTTCCGGGCTTTCCGGGAGATACGCAGTATTTT,CASSRVPGFPGDTQYF,TRBV5-5,-,16,TRBJ2-3,-
TGTGCCAGCAGCCTCGGGGCTTCTTACAATGAGCAGTTCTTC,CASSLGASYNEQFF,TRBV9,few,14,TRBJ2-1,-
TGTGCCAGCAGCCCCAGTTCTAGCGGGAGATACAATGAGCAGTTCTTC,CASSPSSSGRYNEQFF,TRBV7-3,many,16,TRBJ2-1,TRBD2
TGCAGCGTTGAAGGGGGGACCGGGGAGCTGTTTTTT,CSVEGGTGELFF,TRBV29-1,many,12,TRBJ2-2,-
TGTGCCAGCAGCCCTTTCGGAGATACGCAGTATTTT,CASSPFGDTQYF,TRBV7-2,few,12,TRBJ2-3,-
TGTGCCAGCAGCTTGGGTCCGTACTCACCCCTCCACTTT,CASSLGPYSPLHF,TRBV7-2,many,13,TRBJ1-6,-
TGTGCCAGCAGTTTATTTTATGCGGATGGCTACACCTTC,CASSLFYADGYTF,TRBV12-3/TRBV12-4,-,13,TRBJ1-2,-
TGTGCCAGCAGCCCCGACCTTGAAAGACAGAAACAAGAGACCCAGTACTTC,CASSPDLERQKQETQYF,TRBV21-1,-,17,TRBJ2-5,-
TGCAGCGTTGCTCAAGTGAGTGGTGAGCAGTTCTTC,CSVAQVSGEQFF,TRBV29-1,many,12,TRBJ2-1,-
TGTGCCAGCAGTTTATCCCAGGGGAGGGAGCAGTACTTC,CASSLSQGREQYF,TRBV28,-,13,TRBJ2-7,-
TGTGCCAGCATGCCGGGACAGGGATTCGAGCAGTACTTC,CASMPGQGFEQYF,TRBV14,few,13,TRBJ2-7,TRBD1
TGTGCCAGTAGTATAGAGGGCTCCTATGGCTACACCTTC,CASSIEGSYGYTF,TRBV19,-,13,TRBJ1-2,-
TGTGCCAGCGGTAGCACTGAAGCTTTCTTT,CASGSTEAFF,TRBV7-9,few,10,TRBJ1-1,-
TGTGCCAGCAGTTTCGAATTGACCGACGGGGTGAAAGAGACCCAGTACTTC,CASSFELTDGVKETQYF,TRBV28,-,17,TRBJ2-5,-
TGCGCCAGCAGCCCAACCGGGACAGGGGGCGCAGCCTACGAGCAGTACTTC,CASSPTGTGGAAYEQYF,TRBV4-1,once,17,TRBJ2-7,TRBD1
TGCGCCAGCAGCTTGCAGATGTACCAAGAGACCCAGTACTTC,CASSLQMYQETQYF,TRBV5-1,few,14,TRBJ2-5,-
TGCAGTGTTGTTCGGCAAGATAACTATGGCTACACCTTC,CSVVRQDNYGYTF,TRBV20-1,few,13,TRBJ1-2,-
TGTGCCAGCAGTAAAGCTGGACTAGTGGATAACACAGATACGCAGTATTTT,CASSKAGLVDNTDTQYF,TRBV7-3,many,17,TRBJ2-3,TRBD2
TGTGCCAGCAACCAGGGTGGGGGCGAAGGCAATCAGCCCCAGCATTTT,CASNQGGGEGNQPQHF,TRBV12-3/TRBV12-4,many,16,TRBJ1-5,-
TGTGCCAGCTCACCAGGGACAGATGAAGCTTTCTTT,CASSPGTDEAFF,TRBV18,few,12,TRBJ1-1,TRBD1
TGTGCCAGCCAGGGACTGCACACAGATACGCAGTATTTT,CASQGLHTDTQYF,TRBV7-2,once,13,TRBJ2-3,-
TGTGCCAGCAGCTTGGTGGGTGAGTTTCGCAGAGGCGGCCTTACAGATACGCAGTATTTT,CASSLVGEFRRGGLTDTQYF,TRBV5-6,few,20,TRBJ2-3,-
TGCGCCAGCAGCCAAGATCTGGACTATGGCTACACCTTC,CASSQDLDYGYTF,TRBV4-1,many,13,TRBJ1-2,-
TGCGCCAGCAGCTTGGGGCCTTTGCCCGGGGAGCTGTTTTTT,CASSLGPLPGELFF,TRBV5-1,few,14,TRBJ2-2,-
TGTGCCTCACGGGACTATTCGAACACCGGGGAGCTGTTTTTT,CASRDYSNTGELFF,TRBV9,few,14,TRBJ2-2,TRBD2
TGTGCCAGCAGTTTATCGGGTTACAATGAGCAGTTCTTC,CASSLSGYNEQFF,TRBV28,-,13,TRBJ2-1,-
TGCGCCAGCAGTGAGAACAGCTTCACAGATACGCAGTATTTT,CASSENSFTDTQYF,TRBV4-3,-,14,TRBJ2-3,-
TGTGCCAGCACCCTAGACCTTACCACAGATACGCAGTATTTT,CASTLDLTTDTQYF,TRBV6-6,-,14,TRBJ2-3,-
TGTGCCAGCAGTTTCCCGGGTGTTTCTCGCGAGCAGTACTTC,CASSFPGVSREQYF,TRBV28,few,14,TRBJ2-7,-
TGTGCCAGCAGCTTTGCAGGGACACGTCGATCACCCCTCCACTTT,CASSFAGTRRSPLHF,TRBV5-6,many,15,TRBJ1-6,-
TGTGCCAGCAGGGCTTCGGGACGCAGAGACTCTGGGGCCAACGTCCTGACTTTC,CASRASGRRDSGANVLTF,TRBV7-3,many,18,TRBJ2-6,-
TGTGCCAGCAGTTTAAGCGGTCCCGGCTCCTACAATGAGCAGTTCTTC,CASSLSGPGSYNEQFF,TRBV27,few,16,TRBJ2-1,-
TGCGCCAGCAGCCAAGCAGGGACAGGGAATGGTAATGAGCAGTTCTTC,CASSQAGTGNGNEQFF,TRBV4-1,-,16,TRBJ2-1,TRBD1
TGTGCCAGCAGTGAATTAAACGAGCAGTTCTTC,CASSELNEQFF,TRBV25-1,few,11,TRBJ2-1,-
TGTGCCAGCAGTTACACGGGAAGGGGAAAACAGAATGAGCAGTTCTTC,CASSYTGRGKQNEQFF,TRBV6-2/TRBV6-3,many,16,TRBJ2-1,-
TGCAGCGTTGAAGGACTAGCGGGAGGGCCGGGCTACGAGCAGTACTTC,CSVEGLAGGPGYEQYF,TRBV29-1,many,16,TRBJ2-7,TRBD2
TGTGCCAGCAGCCCTAGGAGGGAGGACTACGAGCAGTACTTC,CASSPRREDYEQYF,TRBV7-9,-,14,TRBJ2-7,-